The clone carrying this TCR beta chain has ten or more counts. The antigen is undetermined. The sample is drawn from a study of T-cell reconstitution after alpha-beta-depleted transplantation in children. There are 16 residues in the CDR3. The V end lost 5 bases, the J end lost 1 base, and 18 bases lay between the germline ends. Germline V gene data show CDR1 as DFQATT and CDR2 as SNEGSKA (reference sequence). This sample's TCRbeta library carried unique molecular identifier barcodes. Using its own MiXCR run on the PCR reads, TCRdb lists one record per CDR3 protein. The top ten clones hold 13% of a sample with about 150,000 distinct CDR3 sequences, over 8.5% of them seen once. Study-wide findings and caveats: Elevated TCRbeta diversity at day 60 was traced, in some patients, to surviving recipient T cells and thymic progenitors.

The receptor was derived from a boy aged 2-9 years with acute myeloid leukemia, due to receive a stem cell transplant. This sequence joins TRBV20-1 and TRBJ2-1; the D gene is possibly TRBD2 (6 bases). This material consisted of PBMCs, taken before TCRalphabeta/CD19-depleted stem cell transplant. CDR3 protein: CSARTLAISSYNEQFF. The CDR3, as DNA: TGCAGTGCTCGTACACTAGCAATCTCTTCCTACAATGAGCAGTTCTTC.